A selection of T cell receptor beta chains follows, all from one sample in a study of beta chain features in type 1 diabetes. Only in-frame clones appear in the TCRdb table, and some are missing; sequencing was by immunoSEQ multiplex PCR. This table holds hundreds of thousands of clones, about 14% found once. Sequences were obtained from naive CD4+ T cells from blood. The origin of the receptors is a man aged 18-30 years with type 1 diabetes. The CDR3 runs from the conserved cysteine through the conserved F or W. Each record gives: J gene, D gene, clone size, V gene, CDR3 DNA, CDR3 protein. A D gene is named only where the DNA matches it firmly. Clone size appears in some rows only: once, few, many, or a class for an expanded clone.

J gene: TRBJ2-5; D gene: -; clone size: few; V gene: TRBV6-6; CDR3 DNA: TGTGCCAGCAGTAGCAGGGGATTAGAGACCCAGTACTTC; CDR3 protein: CASSSRGLETQYF
J gene: TRBJ1-1; D gene: TRBD1; clone size: few; V gene: TRBV30; CDR3 DNA: TGTGCCTGGAGTGGAGGACAGGGGCTTTCCGAAGCTTTCTTT; CDR3 protein: CAWSGGQGLSEAFF
J gene: TRBJ2-3; D gene: -; clone size: -; V gene: TRBV11-2; CDR3 DNA: TGTGCCAGCACCAAAGGGGACACCTTTAGCACAGATACGCAGTATTTT; CDR3 protein: CASTKGDTFSTDTQYF
J gene: TRBJ2-3; D gene: -; clone size: -; V gene: TRBV10-3; CDR3 DNA: TGTGCCATCGGGGTAGCCTACCTGGGAGCGGGTAGTACGCAGTATTTT; CDR3 protein: CAIGVAYLGAGSTQYF
J gene: TRBJ2-3; D gene: TRBD2; clone size: few; V gene: TRBV25-1; CDR3 DNA: TGTGCCAGCAGGGGGACTAGCGGGGGCTTTGTGCAGTATTTT; CDR3 protein: CASRGTSGGFVQYF
J gene: TRBJ2-1; D gene: TRBD1; clone size: few; V gene: TRBV6-5; CDR3 DNA: TGTGCTACCCAGGGGGACATACTTTACAATGAGCAGTTCTTC; CDR3 protein: CATQGDILYNEQFF
J gene: TRBJ2-1; D gene: TRBD2; clone size: few; V gene: TRBV30; CDR3 DNA: TGTGCCTGGGAAGCGGGAGGGGCCTACAATGAGCAGTTCTTC; CDR3 protein: CAWEAGGAYNEQFF
J gene: TRBJ2-7; D gene: TRBD2; clone size: -; V gene: TRBV28; CDR3 DNA: TGTGCCAGCAGTGTAGCGGGGGTCTACGAGCAGTACTTC; CDR3 protein: CASSVAGVYEQYF
J gene: TRBJ1-2; D gene: -; clone size: -; V gene: TRBV25-1; CDR3 DNA: TGTGCCAGCAGTACCCCAGGTCCGGGGATTTCTGGCTACACCTTC; CDR3 protein: CASSTPGPGISGYTF
J gene: TRBJ2-7; D gene: TRBD2; clone size: -; V gene: TRBV7-6; CDR3 DNA: TGTGCCAGCAGCGAGATCGCGACTAGCTTTAGCTACGAGCAGTACTTC; CDR3 protein: CASSEIATSFSYEQYF
J gene: TRBJ1-3; D gene: TRBD1; clone size: few; V gene: TRBV19; CDR3 DNA: TGTGCCAGTGGGACAGATACTGGAAACACCATATATTTT; CDR3 protein: CASGTDTGNTIYF
J gene: TRBJ1-2; D gene: -; clone size: -; V gene: TRBV9; CDR3 DNA: TGTGCCAGCAGCGTAGATTTGGGGGATGGCTACACCTTC; CDR3 protein: CASSVDLGDGYTF
J gene: TRBJ2-7; D gene: TRBD2; clone size: -; V gene: TRBV29-1; CDR3 DNA: TGCAGCGTTGGGGGACTAGCAATCTACGAGCAGTACTTC; CDR3 protein: CSVGGLAIYEQYF
J gene: TRBJ2-5; D gene: TRBD1; clone size: few; V gene: TRBV15; CDR3 DNA: TGTGCCACCAGCAGAGATCGGGACAGGGTGAGGGAGACCCAGTACTTC; CDR3 protein: CATSRDRDRVRETQYF
J gene: TRBJ1-2; D gene: -; clone size: -; V gene: TRBV18; CDR3 DNA: TGTGCCAGCTCACCACCGACGGGGGTTGGCTACACCTTC; CDR3 protein: CASSPPTGVGYTF
J gene: TRBJ2-3; D gene: TRBD1; clone size: few; V gene: TRBV5-1; CDR3 DNA: TGCGCCAGCAGCCTACATCCCGGGACAGGGGCAGATACGCAGTATTTT; CDR3 protein: CASSLHPGTGADTQYF
J gene: TRBJ2-7; D gene: -; clone size: few; V gene: TRBV30; CDR3 DNA: TGTGCCTGGAGTGTCAGGGGTCCGCCTCTGTCCTACGAGCAGTACTTC; CDR3 protein: CAWSVRGPPLSYEQYF
J gene: TRBJ2-1; D gene: TRBD1; clone size: few; V gene: TRBV30; CDR3 DNA: TGTGCCTGGACAGGGGGCGAAATACGTCCCTCTTCCTACAATGAGCAGTTCTTC; CDR3 protein: CAWTGGEIRPSSYNEQFF
J gene: TRBJ1-2; D gene: -; clone size: -; V gene: TRBV30; CDR3 DNA: TGTGCCTGGAGTGGCGGGGGTTATGGCTACACCTTC; CDR3 protein: CAWSGGGYGYTF
J gene: TRBJ1-1; D gene: -; clone size: -; V gene: TRBV6-5; CDR3 DNA: TGTGCCAGCAGTAACCCGTCCCAGGGGTACACTGAAGCTTTCTTT; CDR3 protein: CASSNPSQGYTEAFF
J gene: TRBJ2-5; D gene: -; clone size: -; V gene: TRBV10-3; CDR3 DNA: TGTGCCATCAGTGACCCCAGGAAAGGGGAGACCCAGTACTTC; CDR3 protein: CAISDPRKGETQYF
J gene: TRBJ2-5; D gene: -; clone size: -; V gene: TRBV2; CDR3 DNA: TGTGCCAGCAGTGAAGGGCAAGAGACCCAGTACTTC; CDR3 protein: CASSEGQETQYF
J gene: TRBJ1-1; D gene: -; clone size: -; V gene: TRBV7-2; CDR3 DNA: TGTGCCAGCAGCCCGAGCGGGGGGCCCACTGAAGCTTTCTTT; CDR3 protein: CASSPSGGPTEAFF
J gene: TRBJ1-2; D gene: -; clone size: few; V gene: TRBV18; CDR3 DNA: TGTGCCAGCTCACCACCGAAGGGGAACTATGGCTACACCTTC; CDR3 protein: CASSPPKGNYGYTF
J gene: TRBJ1-5; D gene: TRBD1; clone size: few; V gene: TRBV30; CDR3 DNA: TGTGCCTGCCATACTACAGGGGGCGGACAGCCCCAGCATTTT; CDR3 protein: CACHTTGGGQPQHF
J gene: TRBJ2-1; D gene: TRBD2; clone size: few; V gene: TRBV15; CDR3 DNA: TGTGCCACCAGCAGACATTCGACTAGCGGCGACAATGAGCAGTTCTTC; CDR3 protein: CATSRHSTSGDNEQFF
J gene: TRBJ2-7; D gene: -; clone size: -; V gene: TRBV7-2; CDR3 DNA: TGTGCCAGCAGCTTAGGTCCAGGCTCCTACGAGCAGTACTTC; CDR3 protein: CASSLGPGSYEQYF
J gene: TRBJ2-5; D gene: -; clone size: -; V gene: TRBV6-1; CDR3 DNA: TGTGCCACCCGAGGGGGGGCCGAGACCCAGTACTTC; CDR3 protein: CATRGGAETQYF